Detailed here is one TCR beta chain. Its target is not known. The V segment lost 5 bases and the J segment 6 bases; nucleotides outside the gene matches: 3. CDR1 and CDR2 from the germline V gene are SGHVS and FNYEAQ. The CDR3 totals 14 residues. This entry is derived from a study of response to subunit inactivated influenza vaccine. TCRdb ran MiXCR on the RT-PCR reads and lists one entry per CDR3 protein. The sample gives 530,000 or so distinct CDR3 sequences, 13% to 15% of which show up once; around 10% is in the top ten. General study points: Authors suggested that a seasonal influenza vaccination recruits few new T cells each time.

This TCR was recovered from a man aged 45-65 years who received an inactivated influenza vaccine. The input for sequencing was PBMCs from blood, taken 11 to 12 days after vaccination. The J gene is TRBJ2-1, the V gene TRBV7-6, with TRBD1 matching 11 bases. Here the CDR3 reads CASSGGTGGNEQFF. The CDR3 DNA is TGTGCCAGCAGCGGGGGGACAGGGGGCAATGAGCAGTTCTTC.